Below are 25 T cell receptor beta chains sequenced from a single sample in a study of blood T cell repertoires in COVID-19. Some clones are missing from TCRdb's copy, which holds only in-frame ones; the method was immunoSEQ multiplex PCR. The data contain some 330,000 clones, over 75% of them singletons. The sequencing sample was made of PBMCs or T cells enriched from blood (not recorded which). The receptor set was obtained from a man aged 30-40 years who had recovered from COVID-19.

The J gene is TRBJ2-7, the V gene TRBV4-1; 9 bases agree with TRBD2. The CDR3 contains 15 residues. Losses at the gene ends were 4 bases for V and 1 base for J; bases not matched to a gene: 5. CDR1 MGHRA and CDR2 YSYEKL come from the germline V gene. The CDR3 loop is CASSLTAGGSYEQYF. The CDR3 region has the DNA TGCGCCAGCAGCCTGACAGCGGGGGGTTCCTACGAGCAGTACTTC.

This CDR3 reads CASSYSGHTEAFF. CDR3 bases: TGTGCCAGCAGTTACTCTGGGCACACTGAAGCTTTCTTT. This chain connects TRBV6-5 to TRBJ1-1; D is unresolved. Germline CDR1 is MNHEY and CDR2 is SVGAGI. This CDR3 has 13 residues. The V end was cut by 0 bases, the J end by 3 bases, with 5 bases between.

This clone was picked up a small number of times. This chain joins TRBV20-1 and TRBJ1-2; no definite D call. V was cut by 7 bases and J by 8 bases, with 14 bases left in between. The CDR3 runs to 11 residues. Germline CDR1 reads DFQATT; CDR2 reads SNEGSKA (reference sequence). The CDR3 nucleotides are TGCAGTGTGCGGCCGAGGGAAGGCTACACCTTC. Its translation is CSVRPREGYTF.

The chain links TRBV5-8 to TRBJ1-3; D perhaps matches TRBD1 (5 bases). The ends were cut back, 0 bases at V and 0 bases at J, with 7 bases in the middle. The CDR3 has 15 residues. The germline gives CDR1 SGHTS, CDR2 YDEGEE. The CDR3 spells CASSLDRYSGNTIYF. The CDR3 DNA sequence: TGTGCCAGCAGCTTGGACAGGTACTCTGGAAACACCATATATTTT.

The chain carries TRBV11-3 and TRBJ2-3; D is possibly TRBD2 (7 bases). CDR3 length: 15 amino acids. With 6 bases removed from V and 0 bases from J, the gap between germline ends came to 13 bases. CDR1 is SGHNT, CDR2 YENEEA, per germline. Written as DNA, the CDR3 is TGTGCCAGCAGGGGAGGGGGTCTAAGCACAGATACGCAGTATTTT. It specifies CASRGGGLSTDTQYF.

The J gene is TRBJ2-7, the V gene TRBV2; D might be TRBD1 (6 bases). In germline, CDR1 is SNHLY, CDR2 FYNNEI. Trimming left V 6 bases short and J 3 bases short, with 15 bases between. The length of the CDR3 is 14 residues. Here the CDR3 DNA reads TGTGCCAGCAGACAGGGACGGGGTAACTACGAGCAGTACTTC. Residues: CASRQGRGNYEQYF.

V gene TRBV3-1 (or the pseudogene TRBV3-2) combines with J gene TRBJ2-1; TRBD2 is a possible D gene (6 bases). CDR1 and CDR2 (germline): LGHDT, YNNKEL (reference sequence). There are 16 residues in the CDR3. Trimming shortened V by 1 base and J by 0 bases, and 10 bases separated the two germline ends. The CDR3 reads CASSQGSGSSYNEQFF. The CDR3 DNA follows: TGTGCCAGCAGCCAAGGTAGCGGATCCTCCTACAATGAGCAGTTCTTC.

This chain links TRBV30 with TRBJ1-1, with a possible D match to TRBD1 (5 bases). Germline-derived CDR1 and CDR2 are GTSNPN and SVGIG (reference sequence). The V end lost 0 bases, the J end lost 1 base, and 9 bases lay between the germline ends. This CDR3 region has 14 residues. The chain's CDR3 is CAWSVTGGNTEAFF. CDR3 DNA: TGTGCCTGGAGTGTAACGGGGGGGAACACTGAAGCTTTCTTT.

The chain has TRBV19 and TRBJ2-5; TRBD2 matches at 11 bases. V lost 5 bases, J lost 3 bases, and 8 bases stayed unmatched. CDR1 and CDR2 from the germline V gene are LNHDA and SQIVND (reference sequence). This CDR3 region has 16 residues. The DNA of the CDR3 is TGTGCCAGTAGTGTCTTAGCGGGAGGGGGAGAAGAGACCCAGTACTTC. Translation: CASSVLAGGGEETQYF. The whole variable domain, remainder taken from reference TRBV19 and TRBJ2-5, is DGGITQSPKYLFRKEGQNVTLSCEQNLNHDAMYWYRQDPGQGLRLIYYSQIVNDFQKGDIAEGYSVSREKKESFPLTVTSAQKNPTAFYLCASSVLAGGGEETQYFGPGTRLLVL.

The chain couples TRBV18 to TRBJ1-5; D is perhaps TRBD1 (5 bases). The CDR3 is 17 amino acids. V gave up 3 bases and J gave up 3 bases, with 18 bases separating them. Germline V gene data show CDR1 as KGHSH and CDR2 as LQKENI. The CDR3 nucleotides are TGTGCCAGCTCACCTGGGGAGGGACTAACCCTCAATCAGCCCCAGCATTTT. Protein product: CASSPGEGLTLNQPQHF.

The chain links TRBV6-6 to TRBJ2-7, with a weak D call TRBD2 (6 bases). This CDR3 contains 15 residues. Germline assignment: CDR1 MNHNY and CDR2 SVGAGI (reference sequence). V was shortened by 2 bases and J by 0 bases, with 11 bases between the two germline ends. The CDR3 here is CASSYRRGSSYEQYF. The CDR3 DNA is TGTGCCAGCAGTTACCGGAGGGGCAGCTCCTACGAGCAGTACTTC.

The CDR3: CASSTRDRGTSYEQYF. The CDR3 DNA sequence: TGTGCCAGCAGTACCCGGGACAGGGGAACCTCCTACGAGCAGTACTTC. The chain is built from TRBV28 and TRBJ2-7; 10 nucleotides agree with TRBD1. With 5 bases clipped from V and 0 bases from J, the junction kept 7 bases outside the gene matches. This CDR3 is built from 16 residues. Germline values: CDR1 MDHEN, CDR2 SYDVKM.

The chain recombines TRBV15 with TRBJ1-4; D remains unclear. This CDR3 has 16 residues. V was pared by 6 bases and J by 4 bases, with 18 bases between. CDR1 is LNHNV, CDR2 YYDKDF, per germline (reference sequence). The CDR3 bases are TGTGCCACCAGAAAGGTTTCTTCGGGATTTAATGAAAAACTGTTTTTT. Translated: CATRKVSSGFNEKLFF.

The chain carries TRBV30 and TRBJ1-2; TRBD1 matches 8 bases. Germline CDR1 reads GTSNPN; CDR2 reads SVGIG (reference sequence). CDR3 length: 14 residues. Written as DNA, the CDR3 is TGTGGGATTCTACCCAGGGGGCTCTTAGGTGGCTACACCTTC. Amino acid sequence: CGILPRGLLGGYTF.

The chain links TRBV14 to TRBJ2-2; the D gene is possibly TRBD1 (5 bases). This CDR3 is 16 amino acids long. Germline assignment: CDR1 SGHDN and CDR2 FVKESK. Between the trimmed V and J ends, which lost 1 base and 0 bases, there was a span of 9 bases. The CDR3 DNA reads TGTGCCAGCAGCCAAGTGACAGTCGCGAACACCGGGGAGCTGTTTTTT. Translating it yields CASSQVTVANTGELFF.

This chain uses TRBV21-1 with TRBJ2-2; the D segment call TRBD2 is taken from the table without a DNA check. TRBV21-1 is recorded as a pseudogene. There are 16 residues in the CDR3. The CDR3 region is CASSKASGSGTGELFF. In DNA, the CDR3 is TGTGCCAGCAGCAAAGCGAGCGGGAGTGGTACCGGGGAGCTGTTTTTT.

This clone showed up just a few times. The chain links TRBV11-2 to TRBJ2-2, with D possibly being TRBD2 (5 bases). Trimming left V 0 bases short and J 5 bases short, with 10 bases between. The CDR3 sequence is 15 residues long. Germline CDR1 and CDR2: SGHAT and FQNNGV. The CDR3, as DNA: TGTGCCAGCAGCTTAGATAAGCTAGCAACCGGGGAGCTGTTTTTT. It specifies CASSLDKLATGELFF.

The J gene is TRBJ2-2, the V gene TRBV24-1; 7 nucleotides agree with TRBD1. CDR3 length: 13 residues. The germline V gene encodes CDR1 KGHDR and CDR2 SFDVKD. With 8 bases clipped from V and 6 bases from J, the junction kept 5 bases outside the gene matches. CDR3 region: CATMGQSPGELFF. The CDR3 DNA reads TGTGCCACCATGGGACAGTCGCCCGGGGAGCTGTTTTTT.

This clone has just a few counts. This chain connects TRBV20-1 to TRBJ1-1; D call uncertain. Germline V lookup: CDR1 DFQATT, CDR2 SNEGSKA (reference sequence). V gave up 5 bases and J gave up 1 base, with 5 bases separating them. The CDR3 sequence is 11 residues long. The CDR3 region is CSAFKNTEAFF. Written as DNA, the CDR3 is TGCAGTGCTTTCAAGAACACTGAAGCTTTCTTT.

The V and J genes are TRBV7-9 and TRBJ2-7; 7 bases fit TRBD1. The germline V gene has CDR1 SEHNR and CDR2 FQNEAQ (reference sequence). J gave up 6 bases and V 1 base, and 9 bases lay outside the gene matches. The CDR3 length is 15 residues. The DNA for the CDR3 is TGTGCCAGCAGCTTAGTGGAGACAGGGTCGCCCGAGCAGTACTTC. Translated: CASSLVETGSPEQYF. Together with reference TRBV7-9 and TRBJ2-7, the CDR3 gives the full variable domain: DTGVSQNPRHKITKRGQNVTFRCDPISEHNRLYWYRQTLGQGPEFLTYFQNEAQLEKSRLLSDRFSAERPKGSFSTLEIQRTEQGDSAMYLCASSLVETGSPEQYFGPGTRLTVT.

V and J are TRBV7-9 and TRBJ2-2; TRBD1 matches at 8 bases. The junction had 8 bases not matched to a gene; V was cut back by 5 bases and J by 6 bases. Germline V gene lookup returns CDR1 SEHNR and CDR2 FQNEAQ (reference sequence). This CDR3 spans 15 amino acids. The CDR3 sequence: CASSPRQGSPGELFF. CDR3 DNA: TGTGCCAGCAGCCCTCGACAGGGGTCGCCCGGGGAGCTGTTTTTT.

The genes are TRBV30 and TRBJ2-6; 8 nucleotides agree with TRBD1. The CDR3 covers 16 residues. Germline loops: CDR1 GTSNPN, CDR2 SVGIG (reference sequence). V was pared by 2 bases and J by 0 bases, with 3 bases of the junction left unmatched. CDR3 sequence reads: CAWSYQGASGANVLTF. The DNA of the CDR3 is TGTGCCTGGAGTTACCAGGGGGCCTCTGGGGCCAACGTCCTGACTTTC. Based on the CDR3 plus reference TRBV30 and TRBJ2-6, the full variable domain is SQTIHQWPATLVQPVGSPLSLECTVEGTSNPNLYWYRQAAGRGLQLLFYSVGIGQISSEVPQNLSASRPQDRQFILSSKKLLLSDSGFYLCAWSYQGASGANVLTFGAGSRLTVL.

This chain uses TRBV15 with TRBJ2-7; possibly TRBD2 for D (6 bases). V lost 0 bases to trimming and J lost 7 bases, with 16 bases between them. This CDR3 has 15 residues. Germline V gene lookup returns CDR1 LNHNV and CDR2 YYDKDF (reference sequence). The CDR3 DNA sequence: TGTGCCACCAGCAGAGATGTTAGGGAGGTCAGGGAGCAGTACTTC. It codes for CATSRDVREVREQYF.

The chain uses TRBV7-2 and TRBJ2-1; TRBD2 matches at 14 bases. The V and J ends lost 0 bases and 2 bases, in that order; junction bases with no gene match: 0. Germline V gene sequence: CDR1 SGHTA, CDR2 FQGNSA. This CDR3 is 17 amino acids long. The CDR3 DNA sequence: TGTGCCAGCAGCTTAGCGACTAGCGGGGGGGCCTACAATGAGCAGTTCTTC. Translating gives CASSLATSGGAYNEQFF.

This clone was seen many times. This chain links TRBV2 with TRBJ2-5; 12 nucleotides match TRBD2. The CDR3 spans 16 residues. The V gene end was trimmed by 2 bases and the J gene end by 1 base; junction bases not matched to a gene: 2. CDR1 and CDR2 (germline): SNHLY, FYNNEI. The CDR3 bases are TGTGCCAGCAGTGAAACTAGCGGGGGGACCCAAGAGACCCAGTACTTC. Its protein is CASSETSGGTQETQYF.